These 32 T cell receptor beta chains share one sample of origin, sequenced in a study of blood T cell repertoires in COVID-19. The data were produced by immunoSEQ multiplex PCR, yet TCRdb's version contains in-frame clones alone and is incomplete. Here the sample spans about 120,000 clones, 85% being singletons. Sequencing input: peripheral blood. The receptors shown here come from a man at least 80 years old with acute or convalescent COVID-19.

The chain is built from TRBV10-3 and TRBJ1-4; tentatively, D is TRBD1 (5 bases). V gave up 8 bases and J gave up 2 bases, with 12 bases separating them. Looked up from germline, CDR1 is ENHRY and CDR2 is SYGVKD. The CDR3 is 14 residues long. CDR3 residues: CAIGQGGTNEKLFF. The CDR3 DNA sequence: TGTGCCATCGGGCAGGGTGGGACTAATGAAAAACTGTTTTTT.

This rearrangement joins TRBV6-2 or TRBV6-3 to TRBJ2-7, with 7 positions matching TRBD2. The CDR3 is made up of 15 amino acids. V was pared by 4 bases and J by 2 bases, with 8 bases of the junction left unmatched. Germline CDR1 and CDR2: MNHEY and SVGEGT. The chain's CDR3 is CASSSSLADTYEQYF. CDR3 sequence (DNA): TGTGCCAGCAGTTCATCCCTAGCGGACACCTACGAGCAGTACTTC.

This chain links TRBV3-1 (or the pseudogene TRBV3-2) with TRBJ2-7, with D uncertain. Germline V gene sequence: CDR1 LGHDT, CDR2 YNNKEL (reference sequence). This CDR3 has 15 residues. Trimming removed 3 bases from V and 8 bases from J, with 20 bases in between. CDR3 region: CASSQAGSNPLKQYF. As DNA, the CDR3 is TGTGCCAGCAGCCAGGCCGGGTCCAATCCGCTAAAGCAGTACTTC.

J is TRBJ1-5 and V is TRBV19; 8 nucleotides agree with TRBD1. Looked up from germline, CDR1 is LNHDA and CDR2 is SQIVND (reference sequence). This CDR3 has 16 residues. V lost 0 bases and J lost 4; bases outside the gene matches: 5. The CDR3 protein is CASSIDGTGPNQPQHF. In DNA, the CDR3 is TGTGCCAGTAGTATAGATGGGACAGGCCCGAATCAGCCCCAGCATTTT.

Only a few counts were recorded for this clone. This rearrangement joins TRBV24-1 to TRBJ2-7, with 14 bases aligning to TRBD2. This CDR3 contains 17 residues. Germline V gives CDR1 KGHDR, CDR2 SFDVKD. V trimming: 4 bases; J trimming: 6 bases; junction bases outside the gene matches: 10. CDR3 amino acids: CATSDSGGLAGGGEQYF. The CDR3 DNA reads TGTGCCACCAGTGACTCAGGAGGACTAGCGGGAGGTGGCGAGCAGTACTTC.

This clone was seen a few times. The chain employs TRBV6-2 or TRBV6-3 and TRBJ1-1, with TRBD1 matching 10 bases. The ends lost 6 bases at V and 5 bases at J; junction bases unmatched: 6. CDR3 size: 14 residues. Germline V gene data show CDR1 as MNHEY and CDR2 as SVGEGT. CDR3 residues: CASSPTGGGTEAFF. In DNA form, the CDR3 reads TGTGCCAGCAGCCCGACAGGGGGCGGGACTGAAGCTTTCTTT.

This clone was seen a single time. The chain uses TRBV9 and TRBJ2-7, with D uncertain. The CDR3 has 14 amino acids. CDR1 is SGDLS and CDR2 is YYNGEE in the germline V gene. The V end was cut by 0 bases, the J end by 6 bases, with 13 bases between. The CDR3 DNA is TGTGCCAGCAGCGTAGACCCCCAGGTCGGCGAGCAGTACTTC. Translation: CASSVDPQVGEQYF.

The chain recombines TRBV9 with TRBJ2-1; 9 bases are shared with TRBD2. CDR3 size: 15 residues. CDR1 is SGDLS and CDR2 is YYNGEE in the germline V gene. V dropped 4 bases and J dropped 12; count of bases not matched to a gene: 14. This chain's CDR3 is CASSRLGGGALGQFF. DNA of the CDR3: TGTGCCAGCAGCCGACTGGGCGGGGGGGCCCTTGGGCAGTTCTTC.

The chain has TRBV7-3 and TRBJ1-1; possibly TRBD1 for D (5 bases). The V end lost 1 base, the J end lost 1 base, and 10 bases lay between the germline ends. The CDR3 runs to 15 residues. Germline assignment: CDR1 SGHTA and CDR2 FQGTGA. CDR3 sequence (DNA): TGTGCCAGCAGCTTAATGGGCCAGGGGAACACTGAAGCTTTCTTT. Amino acid sequence: CASSLMGQGNTEAFF.

The V and J genes are TRBV30 and TRBJ1-1; a possible D gene is TRBD1 (5 bases). The CDR3 is made up of 12 amino acids. Germline V gives CDR1 GTSNPN, CDR2 SVGIG (reference sequence). The V gene lost 3 bases and the J gene lost 7 bases, with 12 bases spanning the gap. The CDR3 loop reads CAWRSQGLEAFF. The CDR3 DNA sequence: TGTGCCTGGAGATCCCAGGGACTTGAAGCTTTCTTT.

This clone showed up just a few times. The genes are TRBV7-9 and TRBJ2-2; D uncertain. V was pared by 5 bases and J by 6 bases, with 19 bases between. The CDR3 sequence is 16 residues long. Germline V gives CDR1 SEHNR, CDR2 FQNEAQ (reference sequence). Here the CDR3 DNA reads TGTGCCAGCAGCCCAAGAGGTGCGAAGACGGCCGGGGAGCTGTTTTTT. It translates to CASSPRGAKTAGELFF.

The chain joins TRBV5-1 to TRBJ1-2, with TRBD1 identical over 7 bases. This CDR3 comprises 14 residues. The junction had 4 bases not matched to a gene; V was cut back by 5 bases and J by 0 bases. Germline CDR1 and CDR2: SGHRS and YFSETQ. The CDR3 is CASSRDRANYGYTF. As DNA, the CDR3 is TGCGCCAGCAGTCGGGACAGAGCTAACTATGGCTACACCTTC.

V usage is TRBV5-1 and J usage is TRBJ1-1; D not certain. CDR3 size: 16 residues. V gave up 4 bases and J gave up 2 bases, with 18 bases separating them. The germline V gene encodes CDR1 SGHRS and CDR2 YFSETQ. As DNA, the CDR3 is TGCGCCAGCAGCCTCCAAATGATGGAGGTTAACACTGAAGCTTTCTTT. Its translation is CASSLQMMEVNTEAFF.

The table lists this clone with a count of one. The V call is TRBV7-2, the J call TRBJ1-1; the match to TRBD1 covers 7 bases. The V gene's germline CDR1 is SGHTA and CDR2 FQGNSA. J was trimmed by 3 bases and V by 2 bases; bases with no gene match: 6. The CDR3 runs to 15 residues. CDR3 DNA sequence: TGTGCCAGCAGCTTACCCCAGACAGGGTACACTGAAGCTTTCTTT. As protein: CASSLPQTGYTEAFF. Full variable domain (remainder filled in from reference TRBV7-2 and TRBJ1-1): GAGVSQSPSNKVTEKGKDVELRCDPISGHTALYWYRQSLGQGLEFLIYFQGNSAPDKSGLPSDRFSAERTGGSVSTLTIQRTQQEDSAVYLCASSLPQTGYTEAFFGQGTRLTVV.

The chain recombines TRBV30 with TRBJ2-7; TRBD2 matches at 10 bases. Losses at the gene ends were 3 bases for V and 3 bases for J; bases not matched to a gene: 2. The CDR3 extends over 13 amino acids. Germline V gene lookup returns CDR1 GTSNPN and CDR2 SVGIG (reference sequence). In DNA, the CDR3 is TGTGCCTGGAGAGCTAGCGGGAGCTACGAGCAGTACTTC. This encodes CAWRASGSYEQYF.

The rearrangement uses TRBV27 and TRBJ2-1; 11 bases fit TRBD2. Trimming took 8 bases from V and 6 from J; bases not matched to a gene: 12. Per germline, CDR1 MNHEY and CDR2 SMNVEV (reference sequence). The CDR3 length is 16 residues. Written as DNA, the CDR3 is TGTGCCAGCGGCTCAAGGGTTAGCGGGGGGGCCAATGAGCAGTTCTTC. It yields the protein CASGSRVSGGANEQFF.

The chain employs TRBV6-5 and TRBJ1-6; 10 nucleotides match TRBD1. CDR1 and CDR2 from the germline V gene are MNHEY and SVGAGI. CDR3 size: 15 residues. J lost 3 bases, V lost 6 bases, and 2 bases had no gene match. The CDR3 region has the DNA TGTGCCAGCAGGACAGGGGGCCACTATAATTCACCCCTCCACTTT. This sequence encodes CASRTGGHYNSPLHF.

The chain employs TRBV7-9 and TRBJ2-7; 11 nucleotides match TRBD1. The J segment lost 1 base and the V segment lost 5 bases, leaving 4 bases of the junction unmatched. CDR3 length: 15 amino acids. Germline values: CDR1 SEHNR, CDR2 FQNEAQ (reference sequence). CDR3 amino acids: CASSMDRGRSYEQYF. CDR3 nucleotides: TGTGCCAGCAGCATGGACAGGGGGCGATCCTACGAGCAGTACTTC. Full variable domain (remainder filled in from reference TRBV7-9 and TRBJ2-7): DTGVSQNPRHKITKRGQNVTFRCDPISEHNRLYWYRQTLGQGPEFLTYFQNEAQLEKSRLLSDRFSAERPKGSFSTLEIQRTEQGDSAMYLCASSMDRGRSYEQYFGPGTRLTVT.

The rearrangement joins TRBV10-2 to TRBJ2-7, with 10 bases matching TRBD2. The CDR3 is made up of 14 amino acids. Germline lookup yields CDR1 WSHSY and CDR2 SAAADI. V lost 7 bases to trimming and J lost 4 bases; unmatched junction nucleotides: 7. This chain's CDR3 is CASTMWTSGYEQYF. The CDR3 DNA follows: TGCGCCAGCACTATGTGGACTAGCGGTTACGAGCAGTACTTC.

The J gene is TRBJ2-1, the V gene TRBV28; 8 bases align to TRBD2. The CDR3 has 16 amino acids. Germline V gene sequence: CDR1 MDHEN, CDR2 SYDVKM. V was pared by 5 bases and J by 2 bases, with 8 bases of the junction left unmatched. The CDR3 sequence is CASSGKLAETYNEQFF. CDR3 nucleotides: TGTGCCAGCAGTGGAAAACTAGCGGAAACCTACAATGAGCAGTTCTTC. The whole variable domain, remainder taken from reference TRBV28 and TRBJ2-1, is DVKVTQSSRYLVKRTGEKVFLECVQDMDHENMFWYRQDPGLGLRLIYFSYDVKMKEKGDIPEGYSVSREKKERFSLILESASTNQTSMYLCASSGKLAETYNEQFFGPGTRLTVL.

The J gene is TRBJ2-1, the V gene TRBV9, with TRBD2 matching 8 bases. Germline assignment: CDR1 SGDLS and CDR2 YYNGEE. Trimming removed 7 bases from V and 8 bases from J; junction bases left unmatched: 14. The length of the CDR3 is 15 residues. CDR3 sequence reads: CASPPPGGGVDEQFF. CDR3 in DNA: TGTGCCAGCCCGCCCCCGGGGGGGGGTGTTGATGAGCAGTTCTTC.

The V call is TRBV3-1 (or the pseudogene TRBV3-2), the J call TRBJ1-1; D is unresolved. Trimming pared 4 bases from V and 0 bases from J, leaving 6 bases between. The CDR3 is made up of 13 amino acids. In germline, CDR1 is LGHDT, CDR2 YNNKEL (reference sequence). CDR3 sequence reads: CASSPGMNTEAFF. In nucleotides, the CDR3 is TGTGCCAGCAGCCCGGGGATGAACACTGAAGCTTTCTTT.

V and J are TRBV6-5 and TRBJ2-3; D uncertain. The CDR3 totals 15 residues. Germline V gives CDR1 MNHEY, CDR2 SVGAGI. V dropped 0 bases and J dropped 0 bases, with 7 bases sitting between them. The CDR3 nucleotides are TGTGCCAGCAGTTACTCGGCGGTTAGCACAGATACGCAGTATTTT. Protein product: CASSYSAVSTDTQYF.

The J gene is TRBJ2-3, the V gene TRBV3-1 (or the pseudogene TRBV3-2), with 10 nucleotides matching TRBD2. The CDR3 sequence is 16 residues long. Germline loops: CDR1 LGHDT, CDR2 YNNKEL (reference sequence). After removal of 4 bases from V and 5 bases from J, the junction contained 9 bases not matched to a gene. The CDR3 DNA reads TGTGCCAGCAGCCCTGGACTAGCGGTTCAGGGAGATACGCAGTATTTT. Encoded protein: CASSPGLAVQGDTQYF.

CDR3 bases: TGTGCCAGTAGTATGCCTAGCGGGGGGGTTTCTGAGACCCAGTACTTC. Protein product: CASSMPSGGVSETQYF. The J gene is TRBJ2-5, the V gene TRBV19; 12 bases match TRBD2. The germline V gene has CDR1 LNHDA and CDR2 SQIVND (reference sequence). J gave up 5 bases and V 3 bases, and 7 bases lay outside the gene matches. The CDR3 length is 16 residues.

Regarding this clone: Additional DNA sequences in this sample encode the identical CDR3. The CDR3 region has the DNA TGTGCCAGCAGCCCGGGAGGGAGCACTGAAGCTTTCTTT. It encodes CASSPGGSTEAFF. This chain uses TRBV7-9 with TRBJ1-1; no definite D call. Germline CDR1 is SEHNR and CDR2 is FQNEAQ (reference sequence). Trimming left V 5 bases short and J 4 bases short, with 11 bases between. The CDR3 covers 13 residues.

The CDR3 bases are TGTGCCAGCAGCTTTGGGAGAGATAGGAACTATGGCTACACCTTC. It codes for CASSFGRDRNYGYTF. The V gene is TRBV7-6, the J gene TRBJ1-2; D call uncertain. The V gene lost 3 bases and the J gene lost 2 bases, with 13 bases spanning the gap. There are 15 residues in the CDR3. Germline loops: CDR1 SGHVS, CDR2 FNYEAQ.

This chain joins TRBV18 and TRBJ2-5; tentatively, D is TRBD1 (5 bases). V was clipped by 1 base and J by 1 base, with 7 bases between them. CDR1 is KGHSH, CDR2 LQKENI, per germline. The CDR3 loop spans 14 amino acids. The CDR3 nucleotides read TGTGCCAGCTCACCACAGGGGCTCCAAGAGACCCAGTACTTC. It yields the protein CASSPQGLQETQYF. Drawing the rest from reference TRBV18 and TRBJ2-5, the complete variable domain is NAGVMQNPRHLVRRRGQEARLRCSPMKGHSHVYWYRQLPEEGLKFMVYLQKENIIDESGMPKERFSAEFPKEGPSILRIQQVVRGDSAAYFCASSPQGLQETQYFGPGTRLLVL.

The rearrangement links TRBV29-1 to TRBJ1-1, with a tentative D call TRBD1 (5 bases). Trimming took 3 bases from V and 3 from J, leaving 11 bases between them. There are 13 residues in the CDR3. Germline CDR1 SQVTM, CDR2 ANQGSEA. The CDR3, as DNA: TGCAGCGTTGAGGGGCAGGAATACACTGAAGCTTTCTTT. Translation: CSVEGQEYTEAFF.

This sequence joins TRBV19 and TRBJ1-5, with 7 bases lining up with TRBD1. This CDR3 has 14 residues. Germline V gene sequence: CDR1 LNHDA, CDR2 SQIVND (reference sequence). V lost 0 bases and J lost 4; bases outside the gene matches: 0. In nucleotides, the CDR3 is TGTGCCAGTAGTATAGACAGGGGGAATCAGCCCCAGCATTTT. Translating it yields CASSIDRGNQPQHF. The full variable domain, with the rest looked up from reference TRBV19 and TRBJ1-5, is DGGITQSPKYLFRKEGQNVTLSCEQNLNHDAMYWYRQDPGQGLRLIYYSQIVNDFQKGDIAEGYSVSREKKESFPLTVTSAQKNPTAFYLCASSIDRGNQPQHFGDGTRLSIL.

This clone was seen only a few times. This chain connects TRBV28 to TRBJ2-3; perhaps TRBD1 as D (7 bases). The CDR3 is 16 residues long. Trimming shortened V by 6 bases and J by 2 bases, and 18 bases separated the two germline ends. Germline V gives CDR1 MDHEN, CDR2 SYDVKM. The CDR3 here is CASSGSGGGFTDTQYF. In DNA, the CDR3 is TGTGCCAGCAGCGGCTCCGGAGGGGGCTTCACAGATACGCAGTATTTT.

This chain joins TRBV19 and TRBJ1-5; 7 bases are shared with TRBD1. With 8 bases clipped from V and 7 bases from J, the junction kept 14 bases outside the gene matches. Looked up from germline, CDR1 is LNHDA and CDR2 is SQIVND (reference sequence). The CDR3 is made up of 15 amino acids. The CDR3 loop is CASDPLDRRAQPQHF. The DNA of the CDR3 is TGTGCCAGTGACCCATTGGACAGGCGGGCCCAGCCCCAGCATTTT. The full variable domain, rest sourced from reference TRBV19 and TRBJ1-5, is DGGITQSPKYLFRKEGQNVTLSCEQNLNHDAMYWYRQDPGQGLRLIYYSQIVNDFQKGDIAEGYSVSREKKESFPLTVTSAQKNPTAFYLCASDPLDRRAQPQHFGDGTRLSIL.